The rows below give T cell receptor beta chains drawn from one sample of a study of shared clonotypes between healthy human individuals. The assay was immunoSEQ multiplex PCR, and TCRdb's table has in-frame clones only and misses some. In the table there are roughly 1.4 million clones, approximately 98.5% of which are singletons. The sample was naive CD4+ T cells sorted from blood. The receptors stem from a man aged 25 to 40 in good health. The CDR3 runs from the conserved cysteine through the conserved F or W. D genes are given only for firm matches. Where a row states a size, it is once, few, many or the class of an expanded clone; other rows omit it.

j_call v_call cdr3_length d_call clone_size cdr3_aa cdr3_nt
TRBJ1-1 TRBV18 15 TRBD1 - CASSPQTGDGTEAFF TGTGCCAGCTCACCGCAGACAGGGGACGGCACTGAAGCTTTCTTT
TRBJ2-3 TRBV28 14 - - CASSLSGAGDTQYF TGTGCCAGCAGTTTATCGGGGGCAGGGGATACGCAGTATTTT
TRBJ2-7 TRBV7-2 15 - once CASSLVGDGSYEQYF TGTGCCAGCAGCTTAGTGGGAGATGGGTCCTACGAGCAGTACTTC
TRBJ2-2 TRBV4-1 15 TRBD1 once CASSQAGQGTGELFF TGCGCCAGCAGCCAAGCGGGACAGGGCACCGGGGAGCTGTTTTTT
TRBJ2-1 TRBV27 15 - - CASRSGSGHYNEQFF TGTGCCAGCAGGTCAGGGTCGGGACACTACAATGAGCAGTTCTTC
TRBJ2-7 TRBV7-9 14 - - CASSLFEATYEQYF TGTGCCAGCAGCTTGTTTGAGGCTACCTACGAGCAGTACTTC
TRBJ2-1 TRBV7-9 13 TRBD2 - CAGGLAGENEQFF TGTGCCGGTGGACTAGCGGGAGAGAATGAGCAGTTCTTC
TRBJ2-7 TRBV11-1 15 - - CASSKPGLDRYEQYF TGTGCCAGCAGCAAACCGGGACTGGACCGTTACGAGCAGTACTTC
TRBJ2-7 TRBV5-1 14 - - CASSLDSSTYEQYF TGCGCCAGCAGCTTGGATTCGTCAACCTACGAGCAGTACTTC
TRBJ2-2 TRBV18 16 TRBD1 - CASSHRDRGSGGELFF TGTGCCAGCTCACACCGGGACAGGGGAAGTGGCGGGGAGCTGTTTTTT
TRBJ1-5 TRBV11-2 14 - - CASSSGGPRQPQHF TGTGCCAGCAGCTCCGGGGGCCCTCGGCAGCCCCAGCATTTT
TRBJ1-1 TRBV19 14 TRBD1 - CASIRDRGNTEAFF TGTGCCAGTATCCGGGACAGGGGTAACACTGAAGCTTTCTTT
TRBJ2-1 TRBV30 16 TRBD2 - CAWSVTSGRSSGEQFF TGTGCCTGGAGTGTGACTAGCGGGAGGTCATCGGGTGAGCAGTTCTTC
TRBJ2-5 TRBV4-3 16 - - CASSQDGRGTQETQYF TGCGCCAGCAGCCAAGACGGGCGAGGTACCCAAGAGACCCAGTACTTC
TRBJ2-5 TRBV5-1 15 TRBD1 - CASSWATGDQETQYF TGCGCCAGCAGCTGGGCTACAGGGGACCAAGAGACCCAGTACTTC
TRBJ2-5 TRBV11-2 14 - - CASSFAEGRETQYF TGTGCCAGCAGCTTCGCGGAGGGGAGGGAGACCCAGTACTTC
TRBJ1-5 TRBV28 15 TRBD1 - CAIRQGARGNQPQHF TGTGCCATCCGACAGGGGGCGCGAGGCAATCAGCCCCAGCATTTT
TRBJ2-7 TRBV6-1 14 - - CASRVADNSYEQYF TGTGCCAGCAGGGTAGCCGACAACTCCTACGAGCAGTACTTC
TRBJ2-7 TRBV4-1 15 TRBD1 - CASSGLHRGLDEQYF TGCGCCAGCAGCGGACTCCACAGGGGGCTGGACGAGCAGTACTTC
TRBJ1-5 TRBV28 15 TRBD1 - CASSLLGQGEQPQHF TGTGCCAGCAGTTTATTGGGACAGGGCGAACAGCCCCAGCATTTT
TRBJ2-5 TRBV29-1 13 - - CSVERGVQETQYF TGCAGCGTTGAAAGGGGGGTCCAAGAGACCCAGTACTTC
TRBJ2-7 TRBV11-2 15 - - CASSLVRGRVNEQYF TGTGCCAGCAGCTTAGTCAGGGGCCGGGTCAACGAGCAGTACTTC
TRBJ1-1 TRBV6-1 13 - - CASSEVVNTEAFF TGTGCCAGCAGTGAAGTAGTGAACACTGAAGCTTTCTTT
TRBJ2-3 TRBV5-1 14 - - CASSFKGFEDTQYF TGCGCCAGCAGCTTTAAGGGGTTCGAAGATACGCAGTATTTT
TRBJ2-7 TRBV5-1 14 TRBD1 once CASSNSQGAYEQYF TGCGCCAGCAGCAATTCACAGGGGGCCTACGAGCAGTACTTC
TRBJ2-2 TRBV11-2 15 - - CASSPRWQNTGELFF TGTGCCAGCAGCCCCAGGTGGCAGAACACCGGGGAGCTGTTTTTT
TRBJ1-5 TRBV18 14 - - CASSPLGSNQPQHF TGTGCCAGCTCACCACTAGGTAGCAATCAGCCCCAGCATTTT
TRBJ1-5 TRBV18 16 - - CASSPNTGKENQPQHF TGTGCCAGCTCACCAAATACAGGGAAGGAGAATCAGCCCCAGCATTTT
TRBJ2-5 TRBV7-9 15 - - CASSLDPGMDQTQYF TGTGCCAGCAGCTTAGATCCAGGGATGGATCAGACCCAGTACTTC
TRBJ2-1 TRBV25-1 14 TRBD2 - CASQGTSGYREQFF TGTGCCAGCCAAGGGACTAGCGGATACCGGGAGCAGTTCTTC
TRBJ2-1 TRBV12-5 14 - - CASGHPGLYNEQFF TGTGCTAGTGGTCACCCGGGACTCTACAATGAGCAGTTCTTC
TRBJ2-2 TRBV4-3 14 TRBD2 - CASSQGLAGGELFF TGCGCCAGCAGCCAAGGGCTAGCGGGAGGGGAGCTGTTTTTT
TRBJ1-1 TRBV10-1 15 - - CASSPEGLTNTEAFF TGCGCCAGCAGTCCCGAGGGCCTCACGAACACTGAAGCTTTCTTT
TRBJ2-3 TRBV7-2 15 - - CASSLDRGGGDTQYF TGTGCCAGCAGCTTGGATAGGGGCGGGGGCGATACGCAGTATTTT
TRBJ2-5 TRBV7-8 16 - - CASSPILGTRQETQYF TGTGCCAGCAGCCCTATCTTAGGTACTAGACAAGAGACCCAGTACTTC
TRBJ1-3 TRBV10-3 13 - once CAISENEGNTIYF TGTGCCATCAGTGAGAATGAGGGAAACACCATATATTTT
TRBJ2-2 TRBV9 13 - - CASSVGSTGELFF TGTGCCAGCAGCGTGGGGAGCACCGGGGAGCTGTTTTTT
TRBJ2-2 TRBV6-6 15 - once CASSRLTGNTGELFF TGTGCCAGCAGTCGATTGACTGGGAACACCGGGGAGCTGTTTTTT
TRBJ2-3 TRBV7-2 14 - once CASSARESPFTQYF TGTGCCAGCAGCGCCCGGGAGTCGCCATTTACGCAGTATTTT
TRBJ1-2 TRBV7-9 15 TRBD1 once CASSLEQGFNYGYTF TGTGCCAGCAGCTTAGAACAGGGGTTCAACTATGGCTACACCTTC
TRBJ2-1 TRBV18 15 TRBD2 - CASSPRTSGSDEQFF TGTGCCAGCTCACCACGGACTAGCGGGTCAGATGAGCAGTTCTTC
TRBJ1-4 TRBV6-1 14 - - CASRTTPTNEKLFF TGTGCCAGCAGAACGACACCAACTAATGAAAAACTGTTTTTT
TRBJ2-2 TRBV18 15 - - CASSPLTMNTGELFF TGTGCCAGCTCACCACTGACTATGAACACCGGGGAGCTGTTTTTT
TRBJ2-5 TRBV6-5 15 - - CASSAGAGVQETQYF TGTGCCAGCAGCGCCGGAGCAGGGGTACAAGAGACCCAGTACTTC
TRBJ2-7 TRBV27 11 - - CASRTGDEQYF TGTGCCAGCCGTACGGGGGACGAGCAGTACTTC
TRBJ2-1 TRBV7-3 15 TRBD2 - CASSEGLAGVDEQFF TGTGCCAGCAGCGAGGGACTAGCGGGGGTGGATGAGCAGTTCTTC
TRBJ2-3 TRBV18 16 TRBD2 - CASSLTGGSSTDTQYF TGTGCCAGTTCACTCACCGGGGGGTCTAGCACAGATACGCAGTATTTT
TRBJ2-3 TRBV20-1 11 - - CSLLSTDTQYF TGCAGCCTCCTGAGCACAGATACGCAGTATTTT
TRBJ1-3 TRBV2 16 - - CASSEVRGTAGNTIYF TGTGCCAGCAGTGAGGTTAGAGGGACGGCCGGAAACACCATATATTTT
TRBJ2-7 TRBV7-2 14 TRBD1 - CASSLGQGGDEQYF TGTGCCAGCAGCCTGGGACAGGGGGGAGACGAGCAGTACTTC
TRBJ2-2 TRBV5-1 14 - - CASTQGISTGELFF TGCGCCAGCACACAGGGTATCAGCACCGGGGAGCTGTTTTTT
TRBJ1-2 TRBV11-2 18 - - CASSLAGGRGIINYGYTF TGTGCCAGCAGCTTAGCCGGGGGGAGAGGGATTATTAACTATGGCTACACCTTC
TRBJ2-7 TRBV10-3 15 - - CAISESLTSPYEQYF TGTGCCATCAGTGAGTCGCTAACCTCCCCCTACGAGCAGTACTTC
TRBJ2-7 TRBV11-3 12 - - CASSLVSHEQYF TGTGCCAGCAGCTTGGTTTCCCACGAGCAGTACTTC
TRBJ2-4 TRBV6-1 12 TRBD1 - CASSANRGIQYF TGTGCCAGCAGTGCCAACAGGGGCATTCAGTACTTC
TRBJ2-7 TRBV7-2 14 TRBD2 - CASSLLASGSEQYF TGTGCCAGCAGCTTATTAGCTAGCGGGAGCGAGCAGTACTTC
TRBJ2-5 TRBV6-5 15 - once CASSPLGALVGTQYF TGTGCCAGCAGTCCTTTAGGGGCCTTGGTGGGGACCCAGTACTTC
TRBJ2-1 TRBV28 15 - - CASSFFSARYNEQFF TGTGCCAGCAGTTTCTTCAGCGCAAGGTACAATGAGCAGTTCTTC